Listed here are 28 T cell receptor beta chains from one sample, sequenced in a study of beta chain features in type 1 diabetes. The study's findings and limits: Within each of all four CD4+ subsets, Type 1 diabetes patients had TCRB CDR3s that were moderately but significantly shorter.

The whole isolated RNA underwent reverse transcription, so sequencing captured expressed TCRB transcripts. Method: immunoSEQ multiplex PCR; TCRdb's copy keeps in-frame clones and lacks some. The data show nearly 700,000 clones, 10% to 15% seen once. Antigens of these TCRs are unknown. The sequencing input was naive CD4+ T cells from blood. These receptors came from a man between 18 and 35 years old with type 1 diabetes.

The chain employs TRBV13 and TRBJ1-6; 10 bases are a match to TRBD1. V lost 4 bases and J lost 10; bases outside the gene matches: 10. This CDR3 contains 16 residues. Germline CDR1 and CDR2: PRHDT and FYEKMQ (reference sequence). The DNA of the CDR3 is TGTGCCAGCAGCTCAAGAAGGACAGGGGGTAGGTCACCCCTCCACTTT. Translating gives CASSSRRTGGRSPLHF.

This clone has a handful of counts. This chain uses TRBV5-1 with TRBJ2-5, with TRBD1 matching over 7 bases. This CDR3 has 13 amino acids. Per the germline V gene, CDR1 is SGHRS and CDR2 is YFSETQ. Trimming took 7 bases from V and 0 from J; bases not matched to a gene: 3. The CDR3 DNA is TGCGCCAGCGCGGACAGGAACCAAGAGACCCAGTACTTC. This translates into CASADRNQETQYF.

The table lists this clone with a few counts. V usage is TRBV18 and J usage is TRBJ2-1; 7 nucleotides align to TRBD2. The trim removed 3 bases at V and 8 bases at J, leaving 7 bases unmatched. Germline lookup yields CDR1 KGHSH and CDR2 LQKENI. The CDR3 totals 14 residues. This CDR3 reads CASSPGSGGDEQFF. In DNA, the CDR3 is TGTGCCAGCTCACCCGGTTCGGGGGGTGATGAGCAGTTCTTC.

J is TRBJ1-2 and V is TRBV12-5; D is possibly TRBD1 (6 bases). This CDR3 is built from 15 residues. CDR1 is LGHNT and CDR2 is FRNRAP in the germline V gene. Deletions cut 5 bases from V and 2 bases from J, with 15 bases between. The CDR3 DNA follows: TGTGCTAGTGGTCCACGGGGGGCAGGGAACTATGGCTACACCTTC. Its protein product is CASGPRGAGNYGYTF.

The genes are TRBV29-1 and TRBJ2-5; D may be TRBD1 (5 bases). Germline V gives CDR1 SQVTM, CDR2 ANQGSEA. V was shortened by 4 bases and J by 7 bases, with 16 bases between the two germline ends. The CDR3 extends over 13 amino acids. This chain's CDR3 is CSVVRAGVGTQYF. The CDR3 DNA follows: TGCAGCGTTGTCAGGGCCGGTGTCGGGACCCAGTACTTC.

This clone has more than one count but fewer than ten. V usage is TRBV9 and J usage is TRBJ2-7, with 7 bases fitting TRBD2. The V segment lost 4 bases and the J segment 2 bases; nucleotides outside the gene matches: 12. CDR1 SGDLS and CDR2 YYNGEE come from the germline V gene. CDR3 size: 16 residues. The CDR3 reads CASSTTPSAGTYEQYF. The CDR3 nucleotides read TGTGCCAGCAGCACTACTCCTTCAGCGGGGACCTACGAGCAGTACTTC.

A few counts support this clone. The chain uses TRBV7-9 and TRBJ1-1; a weak D match, TRBD1 (6 bases). The V end lost 5 bases, the J end lost 1 base, and 20 bases lay between the germline ends. Per germline, CDR1 SEHNR and CDR2 FQNEAQ (reference sequence). The length of the CDR3 is 17 residues. The CDR3 sequence is CASSPKQGGLRNTEAFF. CDR3 in DNA: TGTGCCAGCAGCCCCAAACAGGGAGGGTTACGGAACACTGAAGCTTTCTTT.

This chain uses TRBV9 with TRBJ1-3; D is unresolved. Trimming removed 3 bases from V and 0 bases from J, with 7 bases in between. This CDR3 is built from 14 residues. From germline, CDR1 is SGDLS and CDR2 YYNGEE. CDR3 region: CASSGTNSGNTIYF. CDR3 nucleotides: TGTGCCAGCAGCGGGACTAACTCTGGAAACACCATATATTTT.

The chain's CDR3 is CAFGRASGPTDTQYF. The CDR3 DNA reads as TGTGCCTTCGGAAGGGCCTCGGGCCCCACAGATACGCAGTATTTT. The chain couples TRBV30 to TRBJ2-3; D is unclear. Germline V gene data show CDR1 as GTSNPN and CDR2 as SVGIG (reference sequence). The V and J ends lost 7 bases and 2 bases respectively, with 19 bases between them. The CDR3 sequence is 15 residues long.

The CDR3 DNA reads as TGTGCCAGCAGTGACTCTGGACTAGCTTGGCAGTTCTTC. Amino acid sequence: CASSDSGLAWQFF. This chain uses TRBV6-4 with TRBJ2-1, with 8 bases identical to TRBD2. V was pared by 0 bases and J by 12 bases, with 4 bases of the junction left unmatched. Germline V gene sequence: CDR1 MRHNA, CDR2 SNTAGT. CDR3 length: 13 amino acids.

This clone was counted between two and nine times. The V call is TRBV28, the J call TRBJ2-7; D gene ambiguous. Germline CDR1 MDHEN, CDR2 SYDVKM. V lost 6 bases, J lost 3 bases, and 9 bases lay in between. The CDR3 loop spans 12 amino acids. CDR3 protein: CASRDGDYEQYF. The CDR3 coding sequence is TGTGCCAGCAGGGACGGAGACTACGAGCAGTACTTC. The full variable domain, rest sourced from reference TRBV28 and TRBJ2-7, is DVKVTQSSRYLVKRTGEKVFLECVQDMDHENMFWYRQDPGLGLRLIYFSYDVKMKEKGDIPEGYSVSREKKERFSLILESASTNQTSMYLCASRDGDYEQYFGPGTRLTVT.

The CDR3 is CASSLVLGTARYNEQFF. The DNA of the CDR3 is TGTGCCAGCAGCTTAGTTTTAGGGACAGCCCGCTACAATGAGCAGTTCTTC. The chain uses TRBV7-9 and TRBJ2-1, with 7 bases fitting TRBD1. J was trimmed by 3 bases and V by 1 base; bases with no gene match: 9. Germline V CDR1 and CDR2: SEHNR, FQNEAQ (reference sequence). The CDR3 is made up of 17 amino acids. Full variable domain (remainder filled in from reference TRBV7-9 and TRBJ2-1): DTGVSQNPRHKITKRGQNVTFRCDPISEHNRLYWYRQTLGQGPEFLTYFQNEAQLEKSRLLSDRFSAERPKGSFSTLEIQRTEQGDSAMYLCASSLVLGTARYNEQFFGPGTRLTVL.

The J gene is TRBJ1-2, the V gene TRBV9, with 8 bases that match TRBD1. V shed 4 bases, J shed 8 bases, and the junction held 7 bases outside the gene matches. The germline CDR1 and CDR2 sequences are SGDLS and YYNGEE. This CDR3 spans 13 amino acids. CDR3 loop: CASSRTGGNGYTF. CDR3 DNA sequence: TGTGCCAGCAGCAGAACAGGGGGGAACGGCTACACCTTC.

This clone was counted a few times. The CDR3 nucleotides are TGTGCCAGCAGTTCCGCGGGCGGGGCCACCGGGGAGCTGTTTTTT. Translated: CASSSAGGATGELFF. The chain links TRBV28 to TRBJ2-2; possible D gene TRBD2, 6 bases. Germline CDR1 MDHEN, CDR2 SYDVKM. V was pared by 4 bases and J by 4 bases, with 13 bases between. The CDR3 loop spans 15 amino acids.

The chain joins TRBV5-1 to TRBJ2-6; D is undetermined. The CDR3 loop spans 13 amino acids. Germline V CDR1 and CDR2: SGHRS, YFSETQ. The germline V and J ends were trimmed by 5 bases and 4 bases, with 7 bases remaining between them. The CDR3 DNA sequence: TGCGCCAGCAGAAATCAGGGGGCCAACGTCCTGACTTTC. It codes for CASRNQGANVLTF.

This rearrangement joins TRBV7-2 to TRBJ2-4; D is unresolved. Germline CDR1 is SGHTA and CDR2 is FQGNSA. Deletions cut 4 bases from V and 0 bases from J, with 7 bases between. This CDR3 spans 14 amino acids. This CDR3 reads CASSSALAKNIQYF. CDR3 DNA: TGTGCCAGCAGCTCCGCCCTAGCCAAAAACATTCAGTACTTC.

The rearrangement joins TRBV4-1 to TRBJ1-1; 7 bases map to TRBD1. Germline V gives CDR1 MGHRA, CDR2 YSYEKL. The CDR3 has 15 residues. V was clipped by 1 base and J by 4 bases; unmatched bases: 6. CDR3 sequence reads: CASSQGDRAATEAFF. CDR3 DNA: TGCGCCAGCAGCCAAGGAGACAGGGCGGCCACTGAAGCTTTCTTT.

This clone was counted a few times. The V and J genes are TRBV19 and TRBJ1-4; no firm D call. The CDR3 contains 13 residues. Germline V gene lookup returns CDR1 LNHDA and CDR2 SQIVND (reference sequence). Trimming stripped 3 bases from V and 7 bases from J, with 9 bases between. The CDR3 nucleotides read TGTGCCAGTAGTATGAGGGCAACTGAAAAACTGTTTTTT. It translates to CASSMRATEKLFF. The variable domain in full, completed from reference TRBV19 and TRBJ1-4, reads DGGITQSPKYLFRKEGQNVTLSCEQNLNHDAMYWYRQDPGQGLRLIYYSQIVNDFQKGDIAEGYSVSREKKESFPLTVTSAQKNPTAFYLCASSMRATEKLFFGSGTQLSVL.

The rearrangement joins TRBV2 to TRBJ1-1, with TRBD1 matching over 8 bases. The CDR3 runs 16 residues. With V trimmed by 5 bases and J by 0 bases, 8 bases remained unmatched. Germline CDR1 SNHLY, CDR2 FYNNEI. The DNA of the CDR3 is TGTGCCAGCAGTCCGACAGGGGCGGGGTTGAACACTGAAGCTTTCTTT. Translating it yields CASSPTGAGLNTEAFF. Based on the CDR3 plus reference TRBV2 and TRBJ1-1, the full variable domain is EPEVTQTPSHQVTQMGQEVILRCVPISNHLYFYWYRQILGQKVEFLVSFYNNEISEKSEIFDDQFSVERPDGSNFTLKIRSTKLEDSAMYFCASSPTGAGLNTEAFFGQGTRLTVV.

In nucleotides, the CDR3 is TGTGCCAGCAGTGGATGGAATAGCAATCAGCCCCAGCATTTT. Amino acids: CASSGWNSNQPQHF. The chain uses TRBV2 and TRBJ1-5; D remains unclear. Germline V gene sequence: CDR1 SNHLY, CDR2 FYNNEI. This CDR3 region has 14 residues. The V end lost 4 bases, the J end lost 0 bases, and 7 bases lay between the germline ends.

This clone was detected a few times. This chain uses TRBV19 with TRBJ2-1; TRBD2 matches at 11 bases. Germline trimming cut 4 bases from V and 9 bases from J; bases unmatched to any gene: 11. The CDR3 totals 16 residues. Germline loops: CDR1 LNHDA, CDR2 SQIVND (reference sequence). CDR3: CASSTGRLAGRGEQFF. The CDR3, as DNA: TGTGCCAGTAGTACTGGCCGACTAGCGGGGAGGGGTGAGCAGTTCTTC.

This clone was detected a few times. V gene TRBV30 combines with J gene TRBJ2-5; weak D call: TRBD1 (6 bases). The V and J ends lost 3 bases and 0 bases respectively, with 14 bases between them. CDR3 length: 15 amino acids. Germline V lookup: CDR1 GTSNPN, CDR2 SVGIG (reference sequence). CDR3 in DNA: TGTGCCTGGAGCCGCAGGGGCTGGTACCAAGAGACCCAGTACTTC. Protein product: CAWSRRGWYQETQYF.

This clone was seen more than once but under ten times. V gene TRBV30 combines with J gene TRBJ1-1; 8 bases are shared with TRBD1. The CDR3 length is 14 residues. Germline CDR1 GTSNPN, CDR2 SVGIG (reference sequence). Unmatched junction bases numbered 7, after V lost 3 bases and J lost 4 bases. CDR3 amino acids: CAWRAGGEVTEAFF. CDR3 bases: TGTGCCTGGAGGGCAGGGGGCGAGGTCACTGAAGCTTTCTTT. The variable domain in full, with the rest retrieved from reference TRBV30 and TRBJ1-1, is SQTIHQWPATLVQPVGSPLSLECTVEGTSNPNLYWYRQAAGRGLQLLFYSVGIGQISSEVPQNLSASRPQDRQFILSSKKLLLSDSGFYLCAWRAGGEVTEAFFGQGTRLTVV.

The chain couples TRBV6-5 to TRBJ1-6, with a weak D call TRBD1 (5 bases). The CDR3 contains 15 residues. Trimming removed 4 bases from V and 5 bases from J, with 12 bases in between. CDR1 is MNHEY, CDR2 SVGAGI, per germline. CDR3 amino acids: CASSSTGTDNSPLHF. The CDR3, as DNA: TGTGCCAGCAGTTCTACCGGGACGGATAATTCACCCCTCCACTTT.

This clone has more than one count but fewer than ten. The genes are TRBV27 and TRBJ2-2; possibly TRBD1 for D (5 bases). The germline gives CDR1 MNHEY, CDR2 SMNVEV (reference sequence). The CDR3 runs to 17 residues. Trimming stripped 4 bases from V and 4 bases from J, with 19 bases between. Here the CDR3 DNA reads TGTGCCAGCAGTTCACCTCGGACAAGTTTGACCACCGGGGAGCTGTTTTTT. Encoded protein: CASSSPRTSLTTGELFF.

In this sample, this clone turned up a few times. The chain carries TRBV9 and TRBJ2-3; the D gene is possibly TRBD2 (6 bases). CDR3 length: 14 amino acids. CDR1 SGDLS and CDR2 YYNGEE come from the germline V gene. Trimming shortened V by 6 bases and J by 0 bases, and 11 bases separated the two germline ends. The DNA for the CDR3 is TGTGCCAGCAAGGCGGGGTCTAGCACAGATACGCAGTATTTT. It specifies CASKAGSSTDTQYF.

This clone was counted a few times. The same CDR3 can be traced to other DNA sequences in this sample. This chain joins TRBV5-6 and TRBJ2-7, with TRBD1 as a possible D gene (5 bases). The CDR3 totals 11 residues. Looked up from germline, CDR1 is SGHDT and CDR2 is YYEEEE. V was cut by 1 base and J by 6 bases, with 5 bases left in between. CDR3 amino acids: CASSLRGEQYF. Here the CDR3 DNA reads TGTGCCAGCAGCTTGAGGGGCGAGCAGTACTTC.

In its sample, this clone was seen once. This sample includes further DNA sequences coding for the same CDR3. The V gene is TRBV7-2, the J gene TRBJ1-2, with TRBD1 as a possible D gene (5 bases). V lost 0 bases and J 4 bases, leaving 9 bases between the germline ends. The CDR3 extends over 14 amino acids. Germline V lookup: CDR1 SGHTA, CDR2 FQGNSA. This CDR3 reads CASSLAEGPYGYTF. In DNA form, the CDR3 reads TGTGCCAGCAGCTTAGCGGAGGGGCCCTATGGCTACACCTTC.